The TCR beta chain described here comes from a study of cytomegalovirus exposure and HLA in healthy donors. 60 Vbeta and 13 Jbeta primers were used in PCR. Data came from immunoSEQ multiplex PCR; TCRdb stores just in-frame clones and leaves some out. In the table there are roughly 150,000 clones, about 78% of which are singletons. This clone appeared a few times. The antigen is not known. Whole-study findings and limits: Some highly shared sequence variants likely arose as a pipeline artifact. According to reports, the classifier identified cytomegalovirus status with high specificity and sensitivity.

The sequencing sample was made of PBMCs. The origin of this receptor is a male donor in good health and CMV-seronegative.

CDR3 bases: TGTGCCAGCAGTTACACTCTCGACAGGGGCTACGAGCAGTACTTC. Translating it yields CASSYTLDRGYEQYF. The genes are TRBV6-5 and TRBJ2-7; 8 positions match TRBD1. Trimming took 2 bases from V and 3 from J; bases not matched to a gene: 6. Looked up from germline, CDR1 is MNHEY and CDR2 is SVGAGI. The CDR3 length is 15 residues.